This TCR beta chain stems from a study of regulatory T cells in long-lasting Graves disease. Background on the study: Patients with persistent Graves' disease had over 5 years of antithyroid drugs and persistent TSH receptor antibodies. Study observations and caveats: Persistent disease was associated with favored TRBV28 usage and with favored use of TRBJ1-2 and TRBJ2-5.

Regarding this clonotype: Its antigen remains unknown.

Trimming cost V 11 bases and J 8 bases, with 17 bases left between them. The CDR3 loop spans 12 amino acids. To make TCR beta libraries, researchers used iRepertoire HTBI primers and Arm-PCR of CDR3 regions. One entry per CDR3 protein results from TCRdb running MiXCR on the multiplex PCR reads. The sample shows a few hundred thousand distinct CDR3 sequences, 22% of them seen only once. Time point meaning: persistent/refractory GD, antithyroid drugs over 5 years with positive TRAb. With RNA extracted from PBMCs as input, the TCR library was made. An endocrinology department located in Xi'an, China, was where the patients came from.

The TCR originated in a female donor with Graves disease. The chain joins TRBV12-3 or TRBV12-4 to TRBJ2-3, with TRBD2 as a possible D gene (7 bases). The source material was peripheral blood mononuclear cells (PBMCs), sampled when the disease was refractory, from a patient treated with antithyroid drugs. This CDR3 reads CAAMGGRSTQYF. CDR3 nucleotides: TGTGCCGCCATGGGGGGGCGGAGTACGCAGTATTTT.